This T cell receptor (beta chain) is from a study of blood T cell repertoires in COVID-19. Study-level background: COVID-19 samples, acute and convalescent, were from the United States, Italy and Spain. T cells, B-cell-depleted T cells, or PBMCs supplied cDNA or gDNA.

In Seattle, patients joined the study during active infection and were tracked longitudinally. Original analysis: Using reference gene primer amplification, nucleated cell counts were estimated. Measured with immunoSEQ multiplex PCR; TCRdb has only the in-frame clones, and not every one. V and J calls and clone size are copied from that table; D and trimming were computed from the DNA. This table holds approximately 350,000 clones, around 86% found once. The sequencing sample was made of peripheral blood. This receptor was identified in a woman between 50 and 59 years old with COVID-19, enrolled during active disease.

CDR3 sequence: CASSIGRELRYEQFF. The CDR3 nucleotides read TGTGCCAGTAGTATTGGGCGGGAGTTAAGGTATGAGCAGTTCTTC. The chain couples TRBV19 to TRBJ2-1; TRBD2 aligns across 7 bases. V trimming: 3 bases; J trimming: 8 bases; junction bases outside the gene matches: 10. The CDR3 sequence is 15 residues long. Per germline, CDR1 LNHDA and CDR2 SQIVND (reference sequence).